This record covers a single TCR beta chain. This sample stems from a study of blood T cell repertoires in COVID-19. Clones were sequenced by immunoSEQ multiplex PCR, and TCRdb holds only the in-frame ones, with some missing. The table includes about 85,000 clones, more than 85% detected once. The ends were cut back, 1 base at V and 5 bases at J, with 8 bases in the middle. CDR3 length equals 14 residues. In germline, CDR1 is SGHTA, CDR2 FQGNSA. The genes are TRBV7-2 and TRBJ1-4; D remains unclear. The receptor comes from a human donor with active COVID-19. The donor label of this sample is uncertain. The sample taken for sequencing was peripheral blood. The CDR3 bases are TGTGCCAGCAGCTTAGGCGCGAGAAATGAAAAACTGTTTTTT. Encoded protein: CASSLGARNEKLFF. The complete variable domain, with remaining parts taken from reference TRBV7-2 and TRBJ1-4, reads GAGVSQSPSNKVTEKGKDVELRCDPISGHTALYWYRQSLGQGLEFLIYFQGNSAPDKSGLPSDRFSAERTGGSVSTLTIQRTQQEDSAVYLCASSLGARNEKLFFGSGTQLSVL.